This T cell receptor (beta chain) was retrieved from a study of cytomegalovirus exposure and HLA in healthy donors. Study-level information: An earlier analysis identified some 110 million unique TCR beta sequences in some 170 million T cells. Broader study findings: It was shown in a later analysis that HLA-associated TCR beta chains were more clonally expanded than other, equally common chains.

The CDR3 is made up of 15 amino acids. Germline V lookup: CDR1 SGHTS, CDR2 YDEGEE. The V segment lost 4 bases and the J segment 0 bases; nucleotides outside the gene matches: 6. This clone has more than one count but fewer than ten. Its antigen is unknown. A multiplex PCR was run with 60 Vbeta primers and 13 Jbeta primers. Original processing methods: In a later analysis, of 80 million or so unique beta chains, roughly 9.9 million appeared in at least two donors. Some clones are missing from TCRdb's copy, which holds only in-frame ones; the method was immunoSEQ multiplex PCR. V and J calls and clone size are copied from that table; D and trimming were computed from the DNA. The data show around 200,000 clones, 75% to 85% seen once.

This chain links TRBV5-8 with TRBJ2-7, with 8 bases lining up with TRBD2. The origin of this receptor is a young woman in good health and CMV-seronegative. Sequences were obtained from PBMCs. The CDR3 protein is CASSPFGRDSYEQYF. CDR3 coding DNA: TGTGCCAGCAGCCCGTTCGGGAGGGACTCCTACGAGCAGTACTTC.